These 3 T cell receptor beta chains came from one sample sequenced in a study of T cell responses to AZD1222 COVID-19 vaccine. TCRdb keeps only in-frame clones here, not all; method: immunoSEQ multiplex PCR. Seen here are fewer than 120,000 clones, about 87% observed once, and the top ten hold 1.6%. Sequenced material: peripheral blood, taken on day 0 of AZD1222 vaccination. The receptors were sampled from an adult in good health.

This chain connects TRBV11-2 to TRBJ2-1, with D uncertain. Germline CDR1 reads SGHAT; CDR2 reads FQNNGV. The V end lost 5 bases, the J end lost 0 bases, and 11 bases lay between the germline ends. The CDR3 consists of 15 residues. The CDR3 protein is CASSLAYSSYNEQFF. CDR3 in DNA: TGTGCCAGCAGCCTCGCATATAGCTCCTACAATGAGCAGTTCTTC.

The V gene is TRBV28, the J gene TRBJ1-1, with D unclear. CDR1 is MDHEN and CDR2 is SYDVKM in the germline V gene. Trimming took off 5 bases at V and 3 bases at J, with 13 bases between the two ends. This CDR3 region has 14 residues. This CDR3 reads CASSPSGSHTEAFF. CDR3 in DNA: TGTGCCAGCAGTCCCTCAGGCTCTCACACTGAAGCTTTCTTT.

The rearrangement uses TRBV11-2 and TRBJ2-6, with D possibly matching TRBD2 (5 bases). There are 17 residues in the CDR3. With 5 bases removed from V and 0 bases from J, the gap between germline ends came to 14 bases. Per the germline V gene, CDR1 is SGHAT and CDR2 is FQNNGV. This chain's CDR3 is CASSTLDFSSGANVLTF. CDR3 in DNA: TGTGCCAGCAGCACCCTGGACTTCAGCTCTGGGGCCAACGTCCTGACTTTC.